The 27 T cell receptor beta chains below come from one sample, sequenced in a study of blood T cell repertoires in COVID-19. Libraries were prepared by immunoSEQ multiplex PCR; TCRdb keeps only in-frame clonotypes and omits some of them. This sample has 250,000 to 300,000 clones, with roughly nine tenths found just once. Input material: peripheral blood. The receptors derive from a woman between 40 and 50 years old who had recovered from COVID-19.

V and J are TRBV4-1 and TRBJ2-3, with D possibly TRBD2 on 6 matching bases. Germline values: CDR1 MGHRA, CDR2 YSYEKL. The CDR3 extends over 14 amino acids. The ends were cut back, 1 base at V and 3 bases at J, with 8 bases in the middle. CDR3 region: CASSQAAGTDTQYF. DNA of the CDR3: TGCGCCAGCAGCCAAGCTGCGGGAACAGATACGCAGTATTTT.

This rearrangement joins TRBV7-9 to TRBJ2-7, with TRBD1 as a possible D gene (5 bases). Trimming removed 5 bases at V and 4 bases at J, with 12 bases between. From germline, CDR1 is SEHNR and CDR2 FQNEAQ (reference sequence). The CDR3 loop spans 13 amino acids. The CDR3, as DNA: TGTGCCAGCAGCACCCCCCAGGGTTACGAGCAGTACTTC. Protein product: CASSTPQGYEQYF. The whole variable domain, filled in from reference TRBV7-9 and TRBJ2-7, reads DTGVSQNPRHKITKRGQNVTFRCDPISEHNRLYWYRQTLGQGPEFLTYFQNEAQLEKSRLLSDRFSAERPKGSFSTLEIQRTEQGDSAMYLCASSTPQGYEQYFGPGTRLTVT.

A single count supports this clone. Different DNA sequences within this sample yield the same CDR3. The rearrangement joins TRBV18 to TRBJ2-7; 10 bases match TRBD1. The CDR3 is 14 amino acids. J gave up 1 base and V 6 bases, and 3 bases lay outside the gene matches. CDR1 is KGHSH, CDR2 LQKENI, per germline. CDR3 residues: CASSPDRGSYEQYF. The DNA for the CDR3 is TGTGCCAGCTCCCCGGACAGGGGGTCCTACGAGCAGTACTTC.

The chain uses TRBV23-1 and TRBJ1-2, with 7 nucleotides matching TRBD1. TRBV23-1 is an open reading frame, and its role is uncertain. CDR3 length: 13 amino acids. The V segment lost 6 bases and the J segment 2 bases; nucleotides outside the gene matches: 3. The CDR3 region has the DNA TGCGCCAGCAGCCCCAGGGGGAACTATGGCTACACCTTC. It yields the protein CASSPRGNYGYTF.

This clone is a singleton in its sample. The chain couples TRBV19 to TRBJ2-1, with TRBD2 matching over 7 bases. This CDR3 is 15 amino acids long. In germline, CDR1 is LNHDA, CDR2 SQIVND (reference sequence). V lost 5 bases, J lost 3 bases, and 7 bases stayed unmatched. The CDR3 coding sequence is TGTGCCAGTAGTCCTGGCGGGAGAGGCTACAATGAGCAGTTCTTC. Translation gives CASSPGGRGYNEQFF.

The rearrangement joins TRBV6-1 to TRBJ1-5, with D perhaps matching TRBD1 (5 bases). The CDR3 contains 16 residues. Trimming shortened V by 1 base and J by 6 bases, and 16 bases separated the two germline ends. From germline, CDR1 is MNHNS and CDR2 SASEGT. CDR3 region: CASSEEVGRAAQPQHF. CDR3 DNA: TGTGCCAGCAGTGAAGAGGTGGGCAGGGCAGCTCAGCCCCAGCATTTT.

This chain joins TRBV18 and TRBJ2-7; D call uncertain. Deletions cut 3 bases from V and 2 bases from J, with 11 bases between. Germline V lookup: CDR1 KGHSH, CDR2 LQKENI. The CDR3 spans 14 residues. The DNA of the CDR3 is TGTGCCAGCTCACCGACTTATATTACCTACGAGCAGTACTTC. Residues: CASSPTYITYEQYF.

V is TRBV3-1 (or the pseudogene TRBV3-2) and J is TRBJ2-7; the D is unclear. The germline V gene encodes CDR1 LGHDT and CDR2 YNNKEL (reference sequence). The CDR3 loop spans 13 amino acids. Trimming took 5 bases from V and 2 from J, leaving 10 bases between them. DNA of the CDR3: TGTGCCAGCAGCGATTCGATAGCCTACGAGCAGTACTTC. Amino acids: CASSDSIAYEQYF.

J is TRBJ1-1 and V is TRBV5-5, with TRBD1 identical over 10 bases. V was clipped by 5 bases and J by 2 bases; unmatched bases: 3. The CDR3 is made up of 14 amino acids. CDR1 is SGHKS, CDR2 YYEKEE, per germline (reference sequence). The CDR3 DNA reads TGTGCCAGCAGTACGACAGGGGGCAACACTGAAGCTTTCTTT. It encodes CASSTTGGNTEAFF.

J is TRBJ2-7 and V is TRBV2; the match to TRBD2 covers 11 bases. CDR1 and CDR2 from the germline V gene are SNHLY and FYNNEI. Trimming cost V 7 bases and J 4 bases; bases outside gene matches: 3. The CDR3 totals 13 residues. The CDR3 spells CASISSGGYEQYF. The CDR3, as DNA: TGTGCCAGCATCTCTAGCGGGGGGTACGAGCAGTACTTC.

This chain joins TRBV2 and TRBJ1-4, with D unresolved. Per the germline V gene, CDR1 is SNHLY and CDR2 is FYNNEI. The CDR3 consists of 15 residues. Trimming took off 5 bases at V and 3 bases at J, with 13 bases between the two ends. This CDR3 reads CASSLEGRANEKLFF. In DNA, the CDR3 is TGTGCCAGCAGTTTGGAGGGCCGGGCTAATGAAAAACTGTTTTTT.

The chain links TRBV7-2 to TRBJ2-7, with D maybe TRBD2 (5 bases). Germline values: CDR1 SGHTA, CDR2 FQGNSA. V shed 1 base and J shed 2 bases, with 12 bases lying between them. This CDR3 has 15 amino acids. CDR3 loop: CASSLGGGSAYEQYF. The CDR3 DNA sequence: TGTGCCAGCAGCTTAGGTGGCGGGTCGGCCTACGAGCAGTACTTC.

The CDR3 nucleotides read TGTGCCAGCAGCCCCGAACTAGCGGGGTACAATGAGCAGTTCTTC. Its translation: CASSPELAGYNEQFF. V usage is TRBV3-1 (or the pseudogene TRBV3-2) and J usage is TRBJ2-1, with 10 bases lining up with TRBD2. This CDR3 comprises 15 residues. Germline loops: CDR1 LGHDT, CDR2 YNNKEL (reference sequence). V shed 4 bases and J 4 bases; nucleotides not matched to a gene: 4.

This clone was picked up one time. The V and J genes are TRBV18 and TRBJ2-3; D might be TRBD1 (6 bases). This CDR3 has 14 amino acids. V lost 3 bases and J 2 bases, leaving 9 bases between the germline ends. Germline V gene lookup returns CDR1 KGHSH and CDR2 LQKENI. In DNA, the CDR3 is TGTGCCAGCTCACCGGGGGCGCTCACAGATACGCAGTATTTT. It yields the protein CASSPGALTDTQYF.

The chain links TRBV29-1 to TRBJ2-2; a weak D match, TRBD1 (6 bases). Germline lookup yields CDR1 SQVTM and CDR2 ANQGSEA. CDR3 length: 14 amino acids. The V end lost 8 bases, the J end lost 2 bases, and 15 bases lay between the germline ends. The CDR3 DNA sequence: TGCAGCTCCCGTCTAGGGGGTAACACCGGGGAGCTGTTTTTT. Its translation is CSSRLGGNTGELFF.

CDR3 in DNA: TGTGCCAGCAGCGCCGGGACAGGCAAAGGCTACACCTTC. This sequence encodes CASSAGTGKGYTF. The gene calls are TRBV2 and TRBJ1-2, with 8 bases identical to TRBD1. V lost 6 bases, J lost 8 bases, and 8 bases stayed unmatched. The CDR3 runs to 13 residues. CDR1 and CDR2 from the germline V gene are SNHLY and FYNNEI.

The rearrangement joins TRBV6-1 to TRBJ1-3; D remains unclear. The CDR3 is 15 amino acids. The V and J ends lost 1 base and 0 bases respectively, with 7 bases between them. CDR1 is MNHNS and CDR2 is SASEGT in the germline V gene. CDR3 nucleotide sequence: TGTGCCAGCAGTGAAGGAGGGCTCTCTGGAAACACCATATATTTT. Its translation: CASSEGGLSGNTIYF.

This rearrangement joins TRBV11-1 to TRBJ2-3; D perhaps matches TRBD2 (6 bases). The CDR3 totals 16 residues. The V and J ends lost 5 bases and 1 base respectively, with 16 bases between them. CDR1 and CDR2 (germline): SGHAT, FQDESV (reference sequence). This chain's CDR3 is CASSTGRGGRTDTQYF. CDR3 coding DNA: TGTGCCAGCAGCACGGGGCGGGGAGGCCGCACAGATACGCAGTATTTT.

The rearrangement uses TRBV6-6 and TRBJ1-1; the D gene is possibly TRBD1 (6 bases). The V end was cut by 4 bases, the J end by 0 bases, with 15 bases between. Germline V CDR1 and CDR2: MNHNY, SVGAGI (reference sequence). This CDR3 has 16 residues. CDR3 loop: CASSSPQGLMNTEAFF. The CDR3 DNA reads as TGTGCCAGCAGTTCCCCACAGGGATTGATGAACACTGAAGCTTTCTTT.

The chain couples TRBV5-8 to TRBJ2-3, with 13 bases fitting TRBD2. This CDR3 has 15 residues. Trimming at V came to 2 bases and at J to 4 bases, leaving 1 base not matched to a gene. In germline, CDR1 is SGHTS, CDR2 YDEGEE. The CDR3 here is CASSFGLAGADTQYF. CDR3 sequence (DNA): TGTGCCAGCAGCTTCGGACTAGCGGGAGCAGATACGCAGTATTTT. Combining the CDR3 with reference TRBV5-8 and TRBJ2-3 gives the whole variable domain EAGVTQSPTHLIKTRGQQATLRCSPISGHTSVYWYQQALGLGLQFLLWYDEGEERNRGNFPPRFSGRQFPNYSSELNVNALELEDSALYLCASSFGLAGADTQYFGPGTRLTVL.

J is TRBJ1-4 and V is TRBV5-1; D not resolved. This CDR3 region has 15 residues. V lost 0 bases to trimming and J lost 7 bases, with 13 bases between them. Germline lookup yields CDR1 SGHRS and CDR2 YFSETQ. CDR3 residues: CASSLGDSPIEKLFF. In nucleotides, the CDR3 is TGCGCCAGCAGCTTGGGAGACTCGCCAATTGAAAAACTGTTTTTT.

The chain employs TRBV19 and TRBJ2-1, with TRBD2 identical over 9 bases. The CDR3 runs 15 residues. From germline, CDR1 is LNHDA and CDR2 SQIVND (reference sequence). Unmatched junction bases numbered 7, after V lost 6 bases and J lost 4 bases. CDR3 nucleotide sequence: TGTGCCAGTAGACCCGGGACTAGCCGATACAATGAGCAGTTCTTC. Its protein product is CASRPGTSRYNEQFF.

J is TRBJ2-7 and V is TRBV28, with TRBD1 matching over 9 bases. The CDR3 covers 15 residues. CDR1 and CDR2 from the germline V gene are MDHEN and SYDVKM. The V and J ends lost 5 bases and 3 bases, in that order; junction bases with no gene match: 8. CDR3 in DNA: TGTGCCAGCAGTCCTACAGGGGGCACGGGCTACGAGCAGTACTTC. Translated: CASSPTGGTGYEQYF.

The rearrangement links TRBV19 to TRBJ2-1, with D perhaps TRBD1 (6 bases). CDR1 and CDR2 from the germline V gene are LNHDA and SQIVND (reference sequence). Trimming removed 5 bases at V and 5 bases at J, with 16 bases between. The CDR3 has 15 residues. CDR3 DNA sequence: TGTGCCAGTAGTGCCAGGGGAACCTTTGACAATGAGCAGTTCTTC. Its protein is CASSARGTFDNEQFF. Supplemented by reference TRBV19 and TRBJ2-1, the full variable domain reads DGGITQSPKYLFRKEGQNVTLSCEQNLNHDAMYWYRQDPGQGLRLIYYSQIVNDFQKGDIAEGYSVSREKKESFPLTVTSAQKNPTAFYLCASSARGTFDNEQFFGPGTRLTVL.

This chain uses TRBV4-1 with TRBJ2-5; 9 positions match TRBD2. The germline V gene encodes CDR1 MGHRA and CDR2 YSYEKL. V lost 2 bases, J lost 5 bases, and 9 bases stayed unmatched. The CDR3 loop spans 16 amino acids. CDR3 sequence: CASSQLAQREVETQYF. The CDR3 coding sequence is TGCGCCAGCAGCCAATTAGCCCAGCGGGAGGTCGAGACCCAGTACTTC.

The chain employs TRBV6-1 and TRBJ2-3; 9 nucleotides align to TRBD2. The V and J ends lost 1 base and 6 bases, in that order; junction bases with no gene match: 8. CDR1 and CDR2 from the germline V gene are MNHNS and SASEGT. The CDR3 totals 16 residues. CDR3 DNA: TGTGCCAGCAGTGAAGTCGGTAGCGGGAGCGGCGATACGCAGTATTTT. It specifies CASSEVGSGSGDTQYF.

The rearrangement links TRBV19 to TRBJ2-2; 10 positions match TRBD2. The ends lost 6 bases at V and 8 bases at J; junction bases unmatched: 9. The germline V gene encodes CDR1 LNHDA and CDR2 SQIVND (reference sequence). The CDR3 extends over 15 amino acids. The CDR3 protein is CASSSQLAGSGELFF. In DNA form, the CDR3 reads TGTGCCAGTAGCTCCCAACTAGCGGGATCAGGGGAGCTGTTTTTT.